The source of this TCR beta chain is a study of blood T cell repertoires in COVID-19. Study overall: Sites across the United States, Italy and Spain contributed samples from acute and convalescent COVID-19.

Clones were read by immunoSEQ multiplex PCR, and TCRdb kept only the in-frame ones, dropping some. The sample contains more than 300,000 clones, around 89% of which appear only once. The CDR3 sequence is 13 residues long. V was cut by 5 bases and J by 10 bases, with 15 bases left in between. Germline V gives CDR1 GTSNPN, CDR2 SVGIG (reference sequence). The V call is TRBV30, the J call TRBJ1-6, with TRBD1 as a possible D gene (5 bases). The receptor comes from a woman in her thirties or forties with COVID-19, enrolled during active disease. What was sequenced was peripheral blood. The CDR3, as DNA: TGTGCCTGGGCCGGGGGGAGTACCTCACCCCTCCACTTT. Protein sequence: CAWAGGSTSPLHF. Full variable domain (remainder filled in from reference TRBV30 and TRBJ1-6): SQTIHQWPATLVQPVGSPLSLECTVEGTSNPNLYWYRQAAGRGLQLLFYSVGIGQISSEVPQNLSASRPQDRQFILSSKKLLLSDSGFYLCAWAGGSTSPLHFGNGTRLTVT.